The rows below give T cell receptor beta chains drawn from one sample of a study of blood T cell repertoires in COVID-19. Repertoires were generated with immunoSEQ multiplex PCR, while TCRdb's copy carries only in-frame clones and drops some. The data contain around 100,000 clones, more than 85% of them singletons. The sample taken for sequencing was peripheral blood. These receptors were taken from a man in his fifties with active COVID-19. The CDR3 runs from the conserved cysteine through the conserved F or W. The order of the fields is clone size, D gene, J gene, V gene, CDR3 DNA, CDR3 protein. A D gene is named only where the DNA matches it firmly. Some rows mark clone size as missing; the rest say once, few, many or name a class of expanded clone.

NA,NA,TRBJ2-1,TRBV18,TGTGCCAGCTCACCAGTCAGAGGCTCCTACAATGAGCAGTTCTTC,CASSPVRGSYNEQFF
NA,TRBD1,TRBJ1-5,TRBV28,TGTGCCAGCAGTTCAATCGGACAGGGGGCGAGCAATCAGCCCCAGCATTTT,CASSSIGQGASNQPQHF
NA,NA,TRBJ1-4,TRBV15,TGTGCCACCAGCAGAGATTTAGGGGCGGGGGATGAAAAACTGTTTTTT,CATSRDLGAGDEKLFF
once,TRBD1,TRBJ1-2,TRBV10-3,TGTGCCATCAGTGAAGGAGGGACAGGGGAAGGCTACACCTTC,CAISEGGTGEGYTF
NA,NA,TRBJ2-3,TRBV9,TGTGCCAGCAGCACGGCAGGGAGGACAGATACGCAGTATTTT,CASSTAGRTDTQYF
NA,NA,TRBJ2-1,TRBV7-9,TGTGCCAGCAGCTTAGCGGGGTCAACAAAGGGAGATCTCTTC,CASSLAGSTKGDLF
NA,NA,TRBJ1-2,TRBV24-1,TGTGCCACCAGTGACTCACCGGGAACCTATGGCTACACCTTC,CATSDSPGTYGYTF
NA,TRBD2,TRBJ2-1,TRBV24-1,TGTGCCACCAGTGTTAGCGGGGGGCGAGAGCAGTTCTTC,CATSVSGGREQFF
NA,NA,TRBJ2-1,TRBV9,TGTGCCAGCAGCGTAGGTGAATTGGGGCGCACGGGCTACAATGAGCAGTTCTTC,CASSVGELGRTGYNEQFF
once,TRBD2,TRBJ2-7,TRBV20-1,TGCAGTGCTAGTAGCGGGGGGACCTACGAGCAGTACTTC,CSASSGGTYEQYF
NA,NA,TRBJ2-1,TRBV18,TGTGCCAGCTCAAGGAATCAAGGGGATCCGAGGCACAATGAGCAGTTCTTC,CASSRNQGDPRHNEQFF
NA,NA,TRBJ2-1,TRBV19,TGTGCCAGTAGTATTACAGATGAGCAGTTCTTC,CASSITDEQFF
NA,NA,TRBJ1-6,TRBV11-2,TGTGCCAGCAGCCCAAGAAATTCCGGGGGGTGGAGTTCACCCCTCCACTTT,CASSPRNSGGWSSPLHF
NA,TRBD1,TRBJ2-3,TRBV7-6,TGTGCCAGCAGCTTTTTTCCAGGGGGCAGCACAGATACGCAGTATTTT,CASSFFPGGSTDTQYF
NA,NA,TRBJ1-2,TRBV6-5,TGTGCCAGCAGTTATTACATAGACAGGAACTATGGCTACACCTTC,CASSYYIDRNYGYTF
NA,NA,TRBJ1-5,TRBV19,TGTGCCAGTAGTATAGGAGTGCAGCCCCAGCATTTT,CASSIGVQPQHF
NA,NA,TRBJ1-5,TRBV19,TGTGCCAGTAGTACACAACGGGATCAGCCCCAGCATTTT,CASSTQRDQPQHF
NA,TRBD2,TRBJ2-1,TRBV5-1,TGCGCCAGCAGCTTGCGTGGCGCGGGGGGGGTTCCGTACAATGAGCAGTTCTTC,CASSLRGAGGVPYNEQFF
NA,TRBD2,TRBJ2-3,TRBV30,TGTGCCTGGGGGGAGGGACTAGGAGGCCCGGGGGATACGCAGTATTTT,CAWGEGLGGPGDTQYF
once,TRBD1,TRBJ2-7,TRBV9,TGTGCCAGCAGCGTAGGAGGGACAGCCGCCGGCGAGCAGTACTTC,CASSVGGTAAGEQYF
NA,NA,TRBJ2-4,TRBV2,TGTGCCAGCAGATATGGGCGGGAAGCCAAAAACATTCAGTACTTC,CASRYGREAKNIQYF
NA,NA,TRBJ2-3,TRBV7-8,TGTGCCAGCAGCTTTAGCAGTCGCACAGATACGCAGTATTTT,CASSFSSRTDTQYF
NA,NA,TRBJ1-5,TRBV7-2,TGTGCCAGCAGCTTAGGGCCTTCAGGCTGGGGCAATCAGCCCCAGCATTTT,CASSLGPSGWGNQPQHF
NA,NA,TRBJ1-6,TRBV14,TGTGCCAGCAGCATCAAAAATTCACCCCTCCACTTT,CASSIKNSPLHF
NA,TRBD1,TRBJ1-6,TRBV6-5,TGTGCCAGCAGTCTGGCAGGGGACAGAAATTCACCCCTCCACTTT,CASSLAGDRNSPLHF
NA,TRBD2,TRBJ2-5,TRBV24-1,TGTGCCACTACTATAGCGGGAGAAGAGACCCAGTACTTC,CATTIAGEETQYF
NA,TRBD1,TRBJ1-1,TRBV5-1,TGCGCCAGCAGCCGTGGACAGGGGAGGTACACTGAAGCTTTCTTT,CASSRGQGRYTEAFF
NA,TRBD1,TRBJ1-2,TRBV6-4,TGTGCCCCTCCCCACAGGGGACGACTTAACTATGGCTACACCTTC,CAPPHRGRLNYGYTF
NA,TRBD2,TRBJ2-4,TRBV14,TGTGCCAGCAGCCCCCTCAAAATAGCGGGGGTAGCCAAAAACATTCAGTACTTC,CASSPLKIAGVAKNIQYF
few,TRBD2,TRBJ2-2,TRBV19,TGTGCCAGTAGTATGCTAGCGGACACCGGGGAGCTGTTTTTT,CASSMLADTGELFF
NA,TRBD1,TRBJ2-5,TRBV29-1,TGCAGCGCCGGGACAGACCAAGAGACCCAGTACTTC,CSAGTDQETQYF
NA,NA,TRBJ1-1,TRBV5-1,TGCGCCAGCAGCACGGGACAGAACACTGAAGCTTTCTTT,CASSTGQNTEAFF
NA,TRBD1,TRBJ2-6,TRBV3-1/TRBV3-2,TGTGCCAGCAGCCAAGGACAGGGGTTTGGGGCCAACGTCCTGACTTTC,CASSQGQGFGANVLTF
NA,TRBD1,TRBJ1-2,TRBV19,TGTGCCAGTAGTATAAGGACAGGGGGCGGTTATGGCTACACCTTC,CASSIRTGGGYGYTF
NA,TRBD1,TRBJ1-3,TRBV3-1/TRBV3-2,TGTGCCAGCAGCCCCAGACAGGGAGTCGCCATTGGAAACACCATATATTTT,CASSPRQGVAIGNTIYF
NA,TRBD1,TRBJ2-2,TRBV10-1,TGCGCCAGCAGCAGGGGGTCGGACACCGGGGAGCTGTTTTTT,CASSRGSDTGELFF
once,NA,TRBJ2-1,TRBV2,TGTGCCAGCAGTGAAGGGCTAGCCGAGAATGAGCAGTTCTTC,CASSEGLAENEQFF
NA,TRBD1,TRBJ1-2,TRBV6-5,TGTGCCAGCAGAAGACAGGGGGCGCTGGGGGGCTACACCTTC,CASRRQGALGGYTF
NA,NA,TRBJ2-7,TRBV11-3,TGTGCCAGCAGCTTAACAGGGGGGGCCGAGCAGTACTTC,CASSLTGGAEQYF
NA,NA,TRBJ1-1,TRBV5-5,TGTGCCAGCAGCTACGGTTGGACTGAAGCTTTCTTT,CASSYGWTEAFF
NA,NA,TRBJ1-1,TRBV28,TGTGCCAGCGTCAGTAACACTGAAGCTTTCTTT,CASVSNTEAFF
NA,NA,TRBJ1-1,TRBV11-3,TGTGCCAGCAGCTTAGACAGGTATACTGAAGCTTTCTTT,CASSLDRYTEAFF
NA,TRBD1,TRBJ1-2,TRBV7-2,TGTGCCAGCAGCACTCGGACAGGGGGTTCAGATGGCTACACCTTC,CASSTRTGGSDGYTF
NA,TRBD2,TRBJ2-2,TRBV30,TGTGCCTGGAGTCGGCGGGAGGGCGCCGGGGAGCTGTTTTTT,CAWSRREGAGELFF
NA,NA,TRBJ1-5,TRBV3-1/TRBV3-2,TGTGCCAGCAGCGACAGGAGAAATCAGCCCCAGCATTTT,CASSDRRNQPQHF
NA,TRBD1,TRBJ2-2,TRBV7-3,TGTGCCAGCAGCGCCCCGGGACAGGGCAACACCGGGGAGCTGTTTTTT,CASSAPGQGNTGELFF
NA,NA,TRBJ2-1,TRBV19,TGTGCCAGTAGTATTCCGACAGGTTCCTACAATGAGCAGTTCTTC,CASSIPTGSYNEQFF
NA,NA,TRBJ1-4,TRBV11-3,TGTGCCAGCAGCTTCTTGGGGAGCGATAATGAAAAACTGTTTTTT,CASSFLGSDNEKLFF
NA,TRBD1,TRBJ1-2,TRBV19,TGTGCCAGTAGTGATTCGGACAGGGGTAACTATGGCTACACCTTC,CASSDSDRGNYGYTF
NA,TRBD2,TRBJ2-1,TRBV7-8,TGTGCCAGCAGCTTCGGGACTAGCGGGACCTACAATGAGCAGTTCTTC,CASSFGTSGTYNEQFF
NA,NA,TRBJ1-4,TRBV2,TGTGCCAGCAGGCCGGACTGGGGGGCTAATGAAAAACTGTTTTTT,CASRPDWGANEKLFF
NA,NA,TRBJ1-2,TRBV9,TGTGCCAGCAGCGGAATCGTTGGGGACACGACTAACTATGGCTACACCTTC,CASSGIVGDTTNYGYTF
NA,NA,TRBJ1-3,TRBV29-1,TGCAGCGTGGCCGGGGAGAACTCCGAAAACACCATATATTTT,CSVAGENSENTIYF
NA,NA,TRBJ1-6,TRBV27,TGTGCCAGCAGTTTAAAGGCGGGGGCACATAATTCACCCCTCCACTTT,CASSLKAGAHNSPLHF
NA,TRBD2,TRBJ2-1,TRBV6-6,TGTGCCAGCAGTTACTCTAGCGGGGGGCTCCTTGAGCAGTTCTTC,CASSYSSGGLLEQFF
NA,NA,TRBJ2-5,TRBV7-6,TGTGCCAGCAGCTTAGGTGCGCAAGAGACCCAGTACTTC,CASSLGAQETQYF
NA,NA,TRBJ2-7,TRBV15,TGTGCCACCAGCAGAGATTCTCAGGGAATTTCCTACGAGCAGTACTTC,CATSRDSQGISYEQYF
NA,TRBD2,TRBJ2-7,TRBV3-1/TRBV3-2,TGTGCCAGCAGCCAAGGCGGGGGGCCTTACTACGAGCAGTACTTC,CASSQGGGPYYEQYF
NA,TRBD1,TRBJ2-3,TRBV19,TGTGCCAGTAGTAAGGCTAGGGGGCAAGATACGCAGTATTTT,CASSKARGQDTQYF